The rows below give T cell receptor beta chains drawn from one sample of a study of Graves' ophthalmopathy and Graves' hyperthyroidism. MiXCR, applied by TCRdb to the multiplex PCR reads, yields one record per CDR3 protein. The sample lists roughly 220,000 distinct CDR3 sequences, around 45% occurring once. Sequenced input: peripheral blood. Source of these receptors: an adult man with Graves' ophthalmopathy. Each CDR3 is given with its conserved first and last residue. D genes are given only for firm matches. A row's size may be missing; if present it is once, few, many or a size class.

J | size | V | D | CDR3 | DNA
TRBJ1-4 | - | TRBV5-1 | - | CASSPAGASEKLFF | TGCGCCAGCAGCCCAGCAGGGGCTTCTGAAAAACTGTTTTTT
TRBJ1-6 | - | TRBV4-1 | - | CASSQGGFNSPLHF | TGCGCCAGCAGCCAAGGAGGGTTTAATTCACCCCTCCACTTT
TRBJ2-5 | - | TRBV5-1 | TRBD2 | CASSLTSGREIQYF | TGCGCCAGCAGCTTGACTAGCGGGAGAGAGATCCAGTACTTC
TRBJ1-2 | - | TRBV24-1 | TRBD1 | CATSDSRTGYEGYTF | TGTGCCACCAGTGATTCTAGGACAGGGTACGAAGGCTACACCTTC
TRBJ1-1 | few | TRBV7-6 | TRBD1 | CASRQQGGTEAFF | TGTGCCAGCAGGCAACAGGGGGGAACTGAAGCTTTCTTT
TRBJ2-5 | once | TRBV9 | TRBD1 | CASSGTGTGEETQYF | TGTGCCAGCAGCGGAACCGGGACAGGGGAGGAGACCCAGTACTTC
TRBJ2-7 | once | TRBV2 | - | CASSPRLLGAYEQYF | TGTGCCAGCAGCCCCCGACTTCTCGGGGCGTACGAGCAGTACTTC
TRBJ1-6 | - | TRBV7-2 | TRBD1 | CASSLGTGRQSPLHF | TGTGCCAGCAGCTTAGGGACAGGGAGGCAATCACCCCTCCACTTT
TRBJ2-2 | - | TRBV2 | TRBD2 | CASNGGVTGELFF | TGTGCCAGCAATGGGGGGGTCACCGGGGAGCTGTTTTTT
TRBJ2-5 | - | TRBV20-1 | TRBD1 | CSARVARGLGETQYF | TGCAGTGCTAGAGTTGCCAGGGGGCTAGGAGAGACCCAGTACTTC
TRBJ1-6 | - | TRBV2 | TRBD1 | CASRGGTGGPLHF | TGTGCCAGCAGAGGGGGGACAGGGGGACCCCTCCACTTT
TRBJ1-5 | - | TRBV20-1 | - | CSALQDSNQPQHF | TGCAGTGCTCTCCAAGATAGCAATCAGCCCCAGCATTTT
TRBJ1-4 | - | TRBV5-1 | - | CASSFGRGREKLFF | TGCGCCAGCAGCTTCGGTCGGGGGCGTGAAAAACTGTTTTTT
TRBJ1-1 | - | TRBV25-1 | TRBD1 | CASSGDRGSSSEAFF | TGTGCCAGCAGTGGGGACAGGGGATCGAGTAGTGAAGCTTTCTTT